Listed below are T cell receptor beta chains from one sample, sequenced in a study of blood T cell repertoires in COVID-19. Using immunoSEQ multiplex PCR, the repertoire was profiled, and TCRdb retains in-frame clones only, with some absent. This table holds under 350,000 clones, approximately 87% found once. Sequenced material: peripheral blood. Source of these receptors: a man aged 55 to 70 who had recovered from COVID-19. The CDR3 runs from the conserved cysteine through the conserved F or W. The D gene is left open where the match is weak. Clone size is stated in some rows and not others, as once, few, many or a class when expanded.

CDR3 protein	CDR3 DNA	V gene	J gene	clone size	D gene
CASSPPGRNSPLHF	TGCGCCAGCAGCCCCCCGGGGAGGAATTCACCCCTCCACTTT	TRBV4-1	TRBJ1-6	.	.
CASSPIQGVEAFF	TGTGCCAGCTCACCAATCCAGGGGGTTGAAGCTTTCTTT	TRBV18	TRBJ1-1	.	TRBD1
CSARLGGGAFF	TGCAGTGCTAGACTGGGTGGCGGAGCTTTCTTT	TRBV20-1	TRBJ1-1	.	.
CASSASGAQETQYF	TGTGCCAGCAGCGCTAGCGGGGCTCAAGAGACCCAGTACTTC	TRBV9	TRBJ2-5	.	TRBD2
CASRLGLAGLYEQYF	TGTGCAAGTCGCTTAGGACTAGCGGGACTCTACGAGCAGTACTTC	TRBV12-2	TRBJ2-7	.	.
CASSFVGPPTDTQYF	TGTGCCAGCAGCTTCGTTGGGCCTCCCACAGATACGCAGTATTTT	TRBV11-2	TRBJ2-3	.	.
CASSSSINSPLHF	TGTGCCAGCAGCTCGAGCATAAATTCACCCCTCCACTTT	TRBV7-2	TRBJ1-6	.	.
CASSLASGGPQETQYF	TGTGCCAGCAGCTTAGCTAGCGGGGGACCTCAAGAGACCCAGTACTTC	TRBV7-2	TRBJ2-5	.	TRBD2
CASSPVPDRARPYNEQFF	TGTGCCAGCAGTCCCGTCCCGGACAGGGCCCGACCCTACAATGAGCAGTTCTTC	TRBV3-1/TRBV3-2	TRBJ2-1	.	TRBD1
CASSLTDSKIAKNIQYF	TGTGCCAGCAGCTTAACCGACAGTAAGATAGCCAAAAACATTCAGTACTTC	TRBV11-2	TRBJ2-4	.	.
CASSEPGTSLYEQYF	TGCGCCAGCAGTGAGCCCGGGACTAGTCTCTACGAGCAGTACTTC	TRBV10-2	TRBJ2-7	.	TRBD2
CATGSTRGGYGYTF	TGTGCCACTGGATCGACAAGGGGAGGCTATGGCTACACCTTC	TRBV6-5	TRBJ1-2	.	.
CSVDDSYYGYTF	TGCAGCGTTGATGACAGCTACTATGGCTACACCTTC	TRBV29-1	TRBJ1-2	.	.
CASSQDQNSGQTYEQYF	TGTGCCAGCAGCCAAGACCAAAATAGCGGGCAAACCTACGAGCAGTACTTC	TRBV4-2	TRBJ2-7	few	TRBD2
CASSGNFLPGQIYGYTF	TGTGCCAGCAGTGGGAACTTCCTCCCTGGACAGATCTATGGCTACACCTTC	TRBV2	TRBJ1-2	.	.
CASSKNSNEKLFF	TGTGCCAGCTCAAAGAACTCTAATGAAAAACTGTTTTTT	TRBV18	TRBJ1-4	.	.
CASSQGSPNTEAFF	TGTGCCAGCAGCCAAGGGAGCCCGAACACTGAAGCTTTCTTT	TRBV3-1/TRBV3-2	TRBJ1-1	.	.
CASSVVSGTLTDTQYF	TGTGCCAGCAGCGTAGTTAGCGGGACCCTCACAGATACGCAGTATTTT	TRBV9	TRBJ2-3	.	TRBD2
CASSRGQGAMTFF	TGTGCCAGCAGCCGAGGACAGGGGGCTATGACTTTCTTT	TRBV3-1/TRBV3-2	TRBJ1-1	.	TRBD1
CASSPRGRDYGYTF	TGTGCCAGCTCACCTCGGGGTCGGGACTATGGCTACACCTTC	TRBV18	TRBJ1-2	once	.
CASSSQGATNEKLFF	TGTGCCAGCAGCTCACAGGGGGCCACTAATGAAAAACTGTTTTTT	TRBV7-2	TRBJ1-4	.	TRBD1
CASRTDRGFPRVGYEQYF	TGTGCCAGCAGAACCGACAGGGGCTTTCCCCGTGTGGGGTACGAGCAGTACTTC	TRBV28	TRBJ2-7	.	TRBD1
CASSLAGGSKAFF	TGTGCCAGCAGCTTGGCGGGGGGGAGTAAAGCTTTCTTT	TRBV5-4	TRBJ1-1	once	.
CASRRTGGNEKLFF	TGTGCCAGCAGAAGAACAGGGGGGAATGAAAAACTGTTTTTT	TRBV28	TRBJ1-4	few	TRBD1
CASSAGLETQYF	TGTGCCAGCAGTGCAGGGTTAGAGACCCAGTACTTC	TRBV28	TRBJ2-5	.	.
CASSEAGGRHQPQHF	TGTGCCAGCAGTGAAGCAGGGGGCCGTCATCAGCCCCAGCATTTT	TRBV6-1	TRBJ1-5	.	TRBD1
CAWSVNRGLSGNTIYF	TGTGCCTGGAGTGTTAACAGGGGGCTCTCTGGAAACACCATATATTTT	TRBV30	TRBJ1-3	.	TRBD1
CASSRGLAGANTGELFF	TGTGCCAGCAGCAGGGGACTAGCGGGAGCGAACACCGGGGAGCTGTTTTTT	TRBV5-5	TRBJ2-2	.	TRBD2
CASSPSVPPLHF	TGTGCCAGCTCACCCTCCGTCCCACCCCTCCACTTT	TRBV18	TRBJ1-6	.	.
CASSQRGLAEGIKTQYF	TGTGCCAGCAGCCAACGGGGACTAGCGGAGGGGATTAAGACCCAGTACTTC	TRBV3-1/TRBV3-2	TRBJ2-5	.	TRBD2
CASSPKSAGAEAGNTIYF	TGTGCCAGCTCACCAAAGTCCGCGGGTGCCGAGGCTGGAAACACCATATATTTT	TRBV18	TRBJ1-3	.	.
CASSTQSGLMRTGELFF	TGTGCCAGCAGCACTCAATCGGGACTAATGAGGACCGGGGAGCTGTTTTTT	TRBV7-8	TRBJ2-2	.	TRBD2
CASSPRQEMNTEAFF	TGTGCCAGCTCACCGCGACAGGAAATGAACACTGAAGCTTTCTTT	TRBV18	TRBJ1-1	few	.
CASSSGGFQPQHF	TGTGCCAGCAGTTCAGGGGGGTTTCAGCCCCAGCATTTT	TRBV6-6	TRBJ1-5	.	TRBD1
CASKETVSSPQHF	TGTGCCAGCAAAGAGACAGTTTCGTCGCCCCAGCATTTT	TRBV6-5	TRBJ1-5	.	.
CASSLGTGGTTNYGYTF	TGTGCCAGCAGCCTGGGGACAGGGGGGACCACTAACTATGGCTACACCTTC	TRBV3-1/TRBV3-2	TRBJ1-2	once	TRBD1
CASSRKTSWAYNEQFF	TGTGCCAGCAGTCGCAAGACTAGTTGGGCCTACAATGAGCAGTTCTTC	TRBV27	TRBJ2-1	once	.
CASSGTVNQPQHF	TGTGCCAGCAGCGGGACAGTGAATCAGCCCCAGCATTTT	TRBV6-5	TRBJ1-5	few	TRBD1
CASSQTSGRVTDTQYF	TGTGCCAGCAGCCAGACTAGCGGGAGGGTCACAGATACGCAGTATTTT	TRBV7-9	TRBJ2-3	.	TRBD2
CASSFPQGAREQYF	TGTGCCAGCAGTTTCCCCCAGGGGGCGCGCGAGCAGTACTTC	TRBV28	TRBJ2-7	.	TRBD1
CASSQDWSSESTDTQYF	TGTGCCAGCAGCCAAGATTGGTCTAGCGAGAGCACAGATACGCAGTATTTT	TRBV4-2	TRBJ2-3	.	.
CASSHRRPSGPSETQYF	TGTGCCAGCAGCCATCGTCGGCCTAGCGGGCCCTCAGAGACCCAGTACTTC	TRBV5-8	TRBJ2-5	.	TRBD2
CASSYYLANSPLHF	TGTGCCAGCAGTTACTATCTGGCCAATTCACCCCTCCACTTT	TRBV6-2/TRBV6-3	TRBJ1-6	.	.
CASSAIRGDTDTQYF	TGTGCCAGCAGCGCGATCCGGGGGGACACAGATACGCAGTATTTT	TRBV2	TRBJ2-3	.	TRBD2
CASSQSPRRAVVNEQFF	TGCGCCAGCAGCCAAAGCCCCCGCAGGGCAGTAGTTAATGAGCAGTTCTTC	TRBV4-1	TRBJ2-1	.	.
CSVAVGGSYNEQFF	TGCAGCGTTGCGGTGGGAGGCTCCTACAATGAGCAGTTCTTC	TRBV29-1	TRBJ2-1	.	.
CASSPSPGQGYEQYF	TGTGCCAGCAGCCCATCCCCGGGACAGGGTTACGAGCAGTACTTC	TRBV7-8	TRBJ2-7	.	TRBD1
CASSFRLAGTETQYF	TGTGCCAGCAGCTTTAGACTAGCGGGAACGGAGACCCAGTACTTC	TRBV7-9	TRBJ2-5	once	TRBD2
CAWSPRTAFNEKLFF	TGTGCCTGGAGTCCCAGGACAGCTTTTAATGAAAAACTGTTTTTT	TRBV30	TRBJ1-4	.	.
CASSEFRGVEAFF	TGCGCCAGCAGTGAGTTCAGGGGGGTTGAAGCTTTCTTT	TRBV10-2	TRBJ1-1	.	TRBD1
CASSQWGLTVRGEQYF	TGTGCCAGCAGCCAATGGGGACTAACCGTGAGAGGCGAGCAGTACTTC	TRBV3-1/TRBV3-2	TRBJ2-7	.	TRBD2
CASSLASASGGDTQYF	TGCGCCAGCAGCTTGGCCTCGGCTAGCGGGGGAGATACGCAGTATTTT	TRBV5-1	TRBJ2-3	.	TRBD2
CASSPRDRVNTEAFF	TGTGCCAGCAGCCCACGGGACAGGGTGAACACTGAAGCTTTCTTT	TRBV3-1/TRBV3-2	TRBJ1-1	once	TRBD1
CASSLLQGTAGELFF	TGTGCCAGCAGCTTGTTACAGGGAACGGCCGGGGAGCTGTTTTTT	TRBV5-4	TRBJ2-2	.	.
CASSLAAHNEQFF	TGTGCCAGCAGCCTAGCTGCCCACAATGAGCAGTTCTTC	TRBV5-4	TRBJ2-1	.	.
CASSTTQAGDFVVDEQFF	TGTGCCAGCAGCACTACACAGGCGGGGGACTTTGTGGTTGATGAGCAGTTCTTC	TRBV7-2	TRBJ2-1	.	TRBD2
CASGTGFEAFF	TGTGCCTCCGGGACAGGGTTTGAAGCTTTCTTT	TRBV28	TRBJ1-1	.	TRBD1
CAWTQVNEKLFF	TGTGCCTGGACACAGGTTAATGAAAAACTGTTTTTT	TRBV30	TRBJ1-4	.	.
CASRSGTGPNEKLFF	TGTGCCAGCAGATCCGGGACAGGGCCTAATGAAAAACTGTTTTTT	TRBV7-2	TRBJ1-4	.	TRBD1